In its sample, the clone carrying this T cell receptor beta chain is large (0.1 to 1%). Its cognate antigen is unknown. One end of the junction fails to match germline, which may point to a read error. CDR3 length: 13 amino acids. Germline V gives CDR1 SQVTM, CDR2 ANQGSEA. Using roughly 15 ng of total RNA, TCR libraries were made with the QIAseq Immune Repertoire TCR panel. A single record per CDR3 protein comes from TCRdb applying MiXCR to the reads. The sample consists of 100 to 120 distinct CDR3 sequences, roughly 24% of them appearing once. These data are taken from a study of circulating CD8 cells and anti-PD-1 response in melanoma. The study's findings and limits: Clonotype sharing was highest between DPOS and TIGIT subsets.

Sorting of live CD3+CD8+TCRalphabeta+ cells by PD-1 and/or TIGIT gave four subsets. The clonotype was recovered from a human donor with melanoma. Sequencing was performed on CD8+ T cells from PBMCs, taken at baseline or after one month of anti-PD-1 therapy (not recorded which). The gene calls are TRBV29-1 and TRBJ2-3; maybe TRBD1 (5 bases). CDR3 region: CSVVGRVADTQYF. The CDR3 nucleotides read TGCAGTGTTGTCGGCAGGGTAGCAGATACGCAGTATTTT.